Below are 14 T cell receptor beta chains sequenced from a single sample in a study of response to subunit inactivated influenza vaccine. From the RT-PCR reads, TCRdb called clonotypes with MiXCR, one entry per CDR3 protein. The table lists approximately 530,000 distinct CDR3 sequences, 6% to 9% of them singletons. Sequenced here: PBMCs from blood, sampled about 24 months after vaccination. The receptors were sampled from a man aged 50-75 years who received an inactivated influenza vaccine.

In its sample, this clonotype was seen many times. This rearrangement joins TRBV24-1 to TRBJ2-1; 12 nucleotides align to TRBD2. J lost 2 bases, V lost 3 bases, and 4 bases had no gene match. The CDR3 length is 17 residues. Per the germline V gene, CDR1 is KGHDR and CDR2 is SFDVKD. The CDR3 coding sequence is TGTGCCACCAGTGATCCGACTAGCGGGGGAACCTACAATGAGCAGTTCTTC. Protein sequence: CATSDPTSGGTYNEQFF.

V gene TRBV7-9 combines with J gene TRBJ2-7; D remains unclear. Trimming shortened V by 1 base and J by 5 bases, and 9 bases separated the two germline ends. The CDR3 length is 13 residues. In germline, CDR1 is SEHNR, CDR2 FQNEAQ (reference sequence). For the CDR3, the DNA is TGTGCCAGCAGCTTAGGGGTACCCAACGAGCAGTACTTC. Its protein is CASSLGVPNEQYF.

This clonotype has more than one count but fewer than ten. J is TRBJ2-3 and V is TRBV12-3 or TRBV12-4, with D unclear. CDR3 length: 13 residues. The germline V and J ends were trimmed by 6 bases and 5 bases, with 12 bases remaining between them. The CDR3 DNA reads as TGTGCCAGCAGCCCTTCCCTTGGAGATACGCAGTATTTT. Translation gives CASSPSLGDTQYF.

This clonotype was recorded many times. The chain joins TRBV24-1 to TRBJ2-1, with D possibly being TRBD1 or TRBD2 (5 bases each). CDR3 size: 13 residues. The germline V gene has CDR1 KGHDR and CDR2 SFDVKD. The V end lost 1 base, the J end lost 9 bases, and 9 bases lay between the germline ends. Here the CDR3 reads CATSDFERGEQFF. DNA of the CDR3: TGTGCCACCAGTGATTTTGAGAGGGGTGAGCAGTTCTTC.

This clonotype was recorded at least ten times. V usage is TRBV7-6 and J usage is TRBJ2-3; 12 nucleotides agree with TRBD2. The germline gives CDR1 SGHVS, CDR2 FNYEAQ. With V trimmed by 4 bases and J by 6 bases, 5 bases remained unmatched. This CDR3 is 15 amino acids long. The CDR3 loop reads CASSWPSGRDDTQYF. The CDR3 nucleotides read TGTGCCAGCAGCTGGCCTAGCGGGAGGGACGATACGCAGTATTTT.

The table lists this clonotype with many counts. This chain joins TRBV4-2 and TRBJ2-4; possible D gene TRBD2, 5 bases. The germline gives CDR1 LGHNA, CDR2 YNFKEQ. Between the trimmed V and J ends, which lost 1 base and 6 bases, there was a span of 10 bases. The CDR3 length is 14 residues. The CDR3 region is CASSQGFGVNIQYF. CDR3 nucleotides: TGTGCCAGCAGCCAAGGTTTCGGGGTAAACATTCAGTACTTC.

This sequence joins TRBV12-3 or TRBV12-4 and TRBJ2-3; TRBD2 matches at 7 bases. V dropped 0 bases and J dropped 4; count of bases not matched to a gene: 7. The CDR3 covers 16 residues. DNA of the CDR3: TGTGCCAGCAGTTTAGCGCAGGTCGGGGGGTCAGATACGCAGTATTTT. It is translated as CASSLAQVGGSDTQYF.

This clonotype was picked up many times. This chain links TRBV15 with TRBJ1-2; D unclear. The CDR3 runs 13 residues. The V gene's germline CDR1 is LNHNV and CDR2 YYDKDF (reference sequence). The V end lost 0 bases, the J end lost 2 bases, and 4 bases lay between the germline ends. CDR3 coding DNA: TGTGCCACCAGCAGAGAGTTGAACTATGGCTACACCTTC. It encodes CATSRELNYGYTF.

This CDR3 is CATSDAEQRGVPNEQFF. CDR3 in DNA: TGTGCCACCAGTGACGCCGAACAACGAGGAGTACCCAATGAGCAGTTCTTC. The chain carries TRBV24-1 and TRBJ2-1, with D unclear. The CDR3 sequence is 17 residues long. Germline V gene sequence: CDR1 KGHDR, CDR2 SFDVKD. V was cut by 4 bases and J by 6 bases, with 21 bases left in between.

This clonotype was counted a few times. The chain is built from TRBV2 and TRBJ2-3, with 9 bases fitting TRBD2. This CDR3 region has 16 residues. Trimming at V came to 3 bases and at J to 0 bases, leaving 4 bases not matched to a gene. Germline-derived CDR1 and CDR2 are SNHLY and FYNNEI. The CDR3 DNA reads TGTGCCAGCAGTGAGGGGACTAGCAGTAGCACAGATACGCAGTATTTT. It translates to CASSEGTSSSTDTQYF.

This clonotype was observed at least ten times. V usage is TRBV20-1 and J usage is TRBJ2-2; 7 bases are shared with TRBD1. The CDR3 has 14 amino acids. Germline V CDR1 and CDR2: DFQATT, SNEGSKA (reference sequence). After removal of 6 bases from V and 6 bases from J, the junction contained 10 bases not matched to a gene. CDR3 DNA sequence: TGCAGTGCCCCGGATAGACAGGGTGCCGGGGAGCTGTTTTTT. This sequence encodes CSAPDRQGAGELFF.

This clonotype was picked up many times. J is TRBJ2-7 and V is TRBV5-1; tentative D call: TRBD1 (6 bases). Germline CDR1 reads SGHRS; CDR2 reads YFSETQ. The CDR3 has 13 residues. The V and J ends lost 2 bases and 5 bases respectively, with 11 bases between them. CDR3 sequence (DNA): TGCGCCAGCAGCTTCGTCCAGGGGAACGAGCAGTACTTC. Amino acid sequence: CASSFVQGNEQYF.

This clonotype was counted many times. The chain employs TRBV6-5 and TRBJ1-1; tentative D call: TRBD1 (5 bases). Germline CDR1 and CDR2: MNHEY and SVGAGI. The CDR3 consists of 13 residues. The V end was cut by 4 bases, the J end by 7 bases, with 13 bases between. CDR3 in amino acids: CASSLALGGEAFF. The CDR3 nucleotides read TGTGCCAGCAGTTTAGCTTTGGGGGGTGAAGCTTTCTTT.

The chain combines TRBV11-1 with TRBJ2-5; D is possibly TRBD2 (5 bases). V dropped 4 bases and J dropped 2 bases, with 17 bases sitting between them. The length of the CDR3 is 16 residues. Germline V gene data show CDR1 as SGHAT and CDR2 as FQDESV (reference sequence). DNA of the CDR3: TGTGCCAGCAGCTCCCGGGTGAGAAAGCGGCAAGAGACCCAGTACTTC. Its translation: CASSSRVRKRQETQYF.